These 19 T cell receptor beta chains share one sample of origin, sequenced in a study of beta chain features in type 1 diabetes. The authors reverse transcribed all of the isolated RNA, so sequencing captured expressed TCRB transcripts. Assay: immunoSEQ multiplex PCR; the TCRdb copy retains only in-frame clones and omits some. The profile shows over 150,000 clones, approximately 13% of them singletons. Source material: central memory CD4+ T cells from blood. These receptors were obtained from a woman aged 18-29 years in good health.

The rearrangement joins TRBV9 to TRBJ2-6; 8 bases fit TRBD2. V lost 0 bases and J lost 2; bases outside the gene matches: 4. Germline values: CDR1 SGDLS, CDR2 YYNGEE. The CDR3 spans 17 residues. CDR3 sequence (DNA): TGTGCCAGCAGCGTAGCCGGGCGGGAGGCTGGGGCCAACGTCCTGACTTTC. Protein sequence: CASSVAGREAGANVLTF.

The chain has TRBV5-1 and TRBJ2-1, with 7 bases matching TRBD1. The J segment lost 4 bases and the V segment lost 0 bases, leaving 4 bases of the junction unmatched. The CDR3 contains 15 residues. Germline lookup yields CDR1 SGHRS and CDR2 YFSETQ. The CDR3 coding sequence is TGCGCCAGCAGCTTGGCGGGACAGATGTACAATGAGCAGTTCTTC. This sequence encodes CASSLAGQMYNEQFF. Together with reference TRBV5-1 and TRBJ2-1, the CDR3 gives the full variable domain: KAGVTQTPRYLIKTRGQQVTLSCSPISGHRSVSWYQQTPGQGLQFLFEYFSETQRNKGNFPGRFSGRQFSNSRSEMNVSTLELGDSALYLCASSLAGQMYNEQFFGPGTRLTVL.

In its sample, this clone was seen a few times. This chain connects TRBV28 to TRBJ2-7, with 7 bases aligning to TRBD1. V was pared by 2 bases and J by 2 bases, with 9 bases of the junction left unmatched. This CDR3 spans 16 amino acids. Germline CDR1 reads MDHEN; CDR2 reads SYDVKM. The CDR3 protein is CASSLRPGQLTYEQYF. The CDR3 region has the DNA TGTGCCAGCAGTTTACGTCCGGGACAGTTGACCTACGAGCAGTACTTC.

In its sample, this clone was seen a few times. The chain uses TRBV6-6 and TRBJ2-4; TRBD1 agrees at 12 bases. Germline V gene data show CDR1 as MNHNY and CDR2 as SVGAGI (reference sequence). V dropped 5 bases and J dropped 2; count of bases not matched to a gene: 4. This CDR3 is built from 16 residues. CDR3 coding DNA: TGTGCCAGCAGTACCTGGGACAGGGGGCCCAAAAACATTCAGTACTTC. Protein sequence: CASSTWDRGPKNIQYF.

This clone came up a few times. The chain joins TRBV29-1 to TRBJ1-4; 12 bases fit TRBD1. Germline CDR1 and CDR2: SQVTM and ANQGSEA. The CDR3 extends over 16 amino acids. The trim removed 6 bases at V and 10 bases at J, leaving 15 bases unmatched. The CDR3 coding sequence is TGCAGCGTGAGGGGGACAGGGGGCGACCTCGCAATAAAACTGTTTTTT. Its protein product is CSVRGTGGDLAIKLFF.

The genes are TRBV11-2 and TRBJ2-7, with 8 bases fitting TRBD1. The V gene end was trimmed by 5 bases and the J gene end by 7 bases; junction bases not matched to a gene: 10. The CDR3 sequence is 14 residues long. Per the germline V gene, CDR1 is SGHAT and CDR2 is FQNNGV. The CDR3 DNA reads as TGTGCCAGCAGCCCCGGACAGGGCTCGGGAGAGCAGTACTTC. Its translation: CASSPGQGSGEQYF.

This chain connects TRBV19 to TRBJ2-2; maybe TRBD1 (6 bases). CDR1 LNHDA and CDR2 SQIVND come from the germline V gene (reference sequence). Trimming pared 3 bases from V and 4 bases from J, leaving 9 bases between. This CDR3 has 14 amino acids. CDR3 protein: CASSINRATGELFF. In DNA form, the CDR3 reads TGTGCCAGTAGTATCAACAGGGCCACCGGGGAGCTGTTTTTT.

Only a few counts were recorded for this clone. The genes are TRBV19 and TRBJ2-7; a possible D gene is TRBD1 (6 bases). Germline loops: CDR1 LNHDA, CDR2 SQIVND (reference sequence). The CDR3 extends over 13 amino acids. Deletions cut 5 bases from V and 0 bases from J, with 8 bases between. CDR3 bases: TGTGCCAGTAGTCTGACAGGCTCCTACGAGCAGTACTTC. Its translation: CASSLTGSYEQYF.

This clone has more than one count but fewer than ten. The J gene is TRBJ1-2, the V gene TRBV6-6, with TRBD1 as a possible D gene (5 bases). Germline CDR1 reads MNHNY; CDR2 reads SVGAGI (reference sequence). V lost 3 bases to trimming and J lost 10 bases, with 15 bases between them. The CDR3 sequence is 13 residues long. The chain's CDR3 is CASSYIGGILYTF. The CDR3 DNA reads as TGTGCCAGCAGTTATATCGGGGGGATCCTCTACACCTTC.

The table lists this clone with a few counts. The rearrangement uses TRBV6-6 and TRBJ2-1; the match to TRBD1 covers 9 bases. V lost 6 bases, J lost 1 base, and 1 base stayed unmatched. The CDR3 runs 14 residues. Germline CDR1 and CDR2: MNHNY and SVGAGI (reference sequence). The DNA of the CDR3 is TGTGCCAGCAGCGGACAGGGGTCCTACAATGAGCAGTTCTTC. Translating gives CASSGQGSYNEQFF.

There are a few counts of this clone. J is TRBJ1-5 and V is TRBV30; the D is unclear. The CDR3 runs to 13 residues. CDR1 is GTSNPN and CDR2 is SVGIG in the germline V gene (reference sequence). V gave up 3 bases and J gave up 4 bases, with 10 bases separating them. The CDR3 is CAWSVNLNQPQHF. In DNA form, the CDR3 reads TGTGCCTGGAGCGTAAACCTAAATCAGCCCCAGCATTTT. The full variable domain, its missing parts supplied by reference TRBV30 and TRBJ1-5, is SQTIHQWPATLVQPVGSPLSLECTVEGTSNPNLYWYRQAAGRGLQLLFYSVGIGQISSEVPQNLSASRPQDRQFILSSKKLLLSDSGFYLCAWSVNLNQPQHFGDGTRLSIL.

The DNA for the CDR3 is TGTGCCAGCAGCCATAGCGGGCGCCAAGGGGATACGCAGTATTTT. Residues: CASSHSGRQGDTQYF. The chain combines TRBV5-4 with TRBJ2-3; 7 bases are a match to TRBD2. CDR3 length: 15 amino acids. Germline V gene sequence: CDR1 SGHNT, CDR2 YYREEE (reference sequence). The V gene end was trimmed by 4 bases and the J gene end by 6 bases; junction bases not matched to a gene: 11.

The CDR3 bases are TGTGCCAGCAGCTCGTCCGGCGGTACCCATACGCAGTATTTT. Residues: CASSSSGGTHTQYF. This chain connects TRBV11-3 to TRBJ2-3; D gene ambiguous. Trimming left V 4 bases short and J 7 bases short, with 15 bases between. The germline V gene encodes CDR1 SGHNT and CDR2 YENEEA. The CDR3 covers 14 residues.

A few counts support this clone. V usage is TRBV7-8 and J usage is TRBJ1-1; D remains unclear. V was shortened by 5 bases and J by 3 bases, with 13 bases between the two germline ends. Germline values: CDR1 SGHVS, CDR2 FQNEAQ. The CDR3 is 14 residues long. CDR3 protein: CASSRGRVDTEAFF. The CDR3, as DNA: TGTGCCAGCAGCCGAGGGCGAGTGGACACTGAAGCTTTCTTT.

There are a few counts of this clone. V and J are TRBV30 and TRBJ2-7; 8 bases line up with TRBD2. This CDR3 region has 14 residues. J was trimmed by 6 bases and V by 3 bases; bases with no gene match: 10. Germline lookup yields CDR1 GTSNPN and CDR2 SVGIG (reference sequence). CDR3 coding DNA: TGTGCCTGGAGACCCCCAGCGGGGGTAACCGAGCAGTACTTC. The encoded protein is CAWRPPAGVTEQYF.

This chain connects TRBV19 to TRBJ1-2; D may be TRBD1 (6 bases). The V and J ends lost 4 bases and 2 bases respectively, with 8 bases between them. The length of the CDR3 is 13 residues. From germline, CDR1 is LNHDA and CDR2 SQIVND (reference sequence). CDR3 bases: TGTGCCAGTAGTACCGGACAGAACTATGGCTACACCTTC. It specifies CASSTGQNYGYTF.

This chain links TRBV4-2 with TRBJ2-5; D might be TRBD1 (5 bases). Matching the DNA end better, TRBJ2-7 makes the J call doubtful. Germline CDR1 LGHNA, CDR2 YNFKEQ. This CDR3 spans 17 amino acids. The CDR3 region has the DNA TGTGCCAGCAGCCAAGGCGTAGGGGTTAAGGGCAACTACGAGCAGTACTTC. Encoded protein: CASSQGVGVKGNYEQYF.

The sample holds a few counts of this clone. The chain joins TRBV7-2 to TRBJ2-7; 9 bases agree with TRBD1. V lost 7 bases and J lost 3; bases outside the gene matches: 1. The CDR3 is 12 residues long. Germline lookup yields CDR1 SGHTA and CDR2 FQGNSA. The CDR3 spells CASMDRGYEQYF. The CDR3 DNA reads TGTGCCAGCATGGACAGGGGCTACGAGCAGTACTTC. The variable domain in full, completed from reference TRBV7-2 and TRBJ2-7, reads GAGVSQSPSNKVTEKGKDVELRCDPISGHTALYWYRQSLGQGLEFLIYFQGNSAPDKSGLPSDRFSAERTGGSVSTLTIQRTQQEDSAVYLCASMDRGYEQYFGPGTRLTVT.

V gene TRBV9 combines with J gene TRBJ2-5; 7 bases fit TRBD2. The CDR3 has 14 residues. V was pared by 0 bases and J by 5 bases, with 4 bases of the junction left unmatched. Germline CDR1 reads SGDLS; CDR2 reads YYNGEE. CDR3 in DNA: TGTGCCAGCAGCGTAGGGCGGGAGCGGGAGACCCAGTACTTC. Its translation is CASSVGRERETQYF.